This T cell receptor (beta chain) was observed in a study of shared clonotypes between healthy human individuals. Background on the study: CD4 naive and CD4 memory each took three plates per donor, while CD8 naive took two and CD8 memory one. Findings and limits, study-wide: Relative to clonotypes present in all four donors, those not shared had lower generation probabilities. The small donor group covered limited genetic and exposure diversity.

Only CD45RO-negative cells positively selected for CCR7 counted as naive CD8 cells, so terminally differentiated effector memory CD45RA+ cells were excluded. The protocol was immunoSEQ multiplex PCR, while the TCRdb copy is restricted to in-frame clones and leaves out a portion. The table has about 2 million clones, approximately 95% seen once. Germline values: CDR1 MDHEN, CDR2 SYDVKM. Trimming took off 5 bases at V and 6 bases at J, with 10 bases between the two ends. The CDR3 contains 13 residues. Comment on this clone: Its specificity is unknown. The same CDR3 also results from other DNA sequences found in this sample.

The chain carries TRBV28 and TRBJ2-2; no firm D call. The sequence was obtained from a man aged 18 to 30 in good health. Sequencing used naive CD8+ T cells sorted from blood. The CDR3 sequence is CASSPRTAGELFF. DNA of the CDR3: TGTGCCAGCAGTCCACGGACGGCCGGGGAGCTGTTTTTT.